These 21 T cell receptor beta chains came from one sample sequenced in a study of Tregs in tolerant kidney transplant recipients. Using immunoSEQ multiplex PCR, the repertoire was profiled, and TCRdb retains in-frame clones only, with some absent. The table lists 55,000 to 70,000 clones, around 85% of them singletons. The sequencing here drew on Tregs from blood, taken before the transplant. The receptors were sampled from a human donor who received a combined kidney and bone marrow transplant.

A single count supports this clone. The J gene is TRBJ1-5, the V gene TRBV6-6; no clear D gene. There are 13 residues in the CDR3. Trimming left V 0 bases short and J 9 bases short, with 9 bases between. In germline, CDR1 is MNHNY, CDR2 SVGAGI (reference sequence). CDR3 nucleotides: TGTGCCAGCAGTTACTCCCCCCTGGGGCCCCAGCATTTT. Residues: CASSYSPLGPQHF.

CDR3: CASSAVVILSGANVLTF. The CDR3 DNA reads TGTGCCAGCAGTGCCGTGGTGATCCTCTCTGGGGCCAACGTCCTGACTTTC. This chain uses TRBV2 with TRBJ2-6; no definite D call. V lost 4 bases, J lost 0 bases, and 13 bases lay in between. There are 17 residues in the CDR3. Germline V gene lookup returns CDR1 SNHLY and CDR2 FYNNEI.

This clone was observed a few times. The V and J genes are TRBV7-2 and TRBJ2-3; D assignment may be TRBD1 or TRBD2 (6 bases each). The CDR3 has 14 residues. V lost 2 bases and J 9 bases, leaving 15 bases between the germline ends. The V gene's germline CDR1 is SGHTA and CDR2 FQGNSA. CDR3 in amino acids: CASSLRLGGGTQYF. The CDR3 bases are TGTGCCAGCAGCTTAAGGTTAGGGGGAGGAACGCAGTATTTT.

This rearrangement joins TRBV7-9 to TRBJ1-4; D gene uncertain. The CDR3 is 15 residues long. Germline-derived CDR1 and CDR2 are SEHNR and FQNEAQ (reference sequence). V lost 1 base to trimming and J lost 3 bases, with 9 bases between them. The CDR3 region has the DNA TGTGCCAGCAGCTTAGGGGAGGCAGCTAATGAAAAACTGTTTTTT. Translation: CASSLGEAANEKLFF.

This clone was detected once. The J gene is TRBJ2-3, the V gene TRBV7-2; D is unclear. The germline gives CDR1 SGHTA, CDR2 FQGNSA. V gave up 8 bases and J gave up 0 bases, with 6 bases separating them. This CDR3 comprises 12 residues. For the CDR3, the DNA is TGTGCCAGCGGAACTAGCACAGATACGCAGTATTTT. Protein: CASGTSTDTQYF.

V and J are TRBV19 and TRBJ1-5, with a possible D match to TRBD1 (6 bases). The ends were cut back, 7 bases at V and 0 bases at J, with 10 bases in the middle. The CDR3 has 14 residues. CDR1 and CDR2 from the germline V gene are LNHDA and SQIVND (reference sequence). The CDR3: CASNQGYSNQPQHF. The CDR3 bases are TGTGCCAGTAATCAGGGGTATAGCAATCAGCCCCAGCATTTT.

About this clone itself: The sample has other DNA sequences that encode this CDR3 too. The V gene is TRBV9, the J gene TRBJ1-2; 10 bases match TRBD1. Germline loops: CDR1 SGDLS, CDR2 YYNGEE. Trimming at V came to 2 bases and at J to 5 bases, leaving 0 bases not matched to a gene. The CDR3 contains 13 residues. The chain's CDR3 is CASSVGQGYGYTF. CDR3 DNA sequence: TGTGCCAGCAGCGTGGGACAGGGGTATGGCTACACCTTC.

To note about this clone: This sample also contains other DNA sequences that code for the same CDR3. The CDR3 reads CASSYERSTDTQYF. CDR3 DNA: TGTGCCAGCAGTTATGAGCGGAGCACAGATACGCAGTATTTT. The J gene is TRBJ2-3, the V gene TRBV6-6; TRBD2 might be the D (5 bases). V lost 3 bases to trimming and J lost 0 bases, with 7 bases between them. CDR3 length: 14 residues. Germline CDR1 MNHNY, CDR2 SVGAGI (reference sequence).

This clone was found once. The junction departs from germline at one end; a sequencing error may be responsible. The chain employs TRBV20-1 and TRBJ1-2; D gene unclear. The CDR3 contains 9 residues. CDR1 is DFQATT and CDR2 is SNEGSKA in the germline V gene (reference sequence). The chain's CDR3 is CSARDGFAF. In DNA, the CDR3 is TGCAGTGCTAGGGACGGGTTCGCCTTC.

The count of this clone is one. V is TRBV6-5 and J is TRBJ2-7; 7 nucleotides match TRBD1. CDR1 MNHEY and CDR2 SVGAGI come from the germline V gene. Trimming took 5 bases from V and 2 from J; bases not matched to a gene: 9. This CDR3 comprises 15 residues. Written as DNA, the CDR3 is TGTGCCAGCAGTACCGACAGGGTACAAACCTACGAGCAGTACTTC. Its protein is CASSTDRVQTYEQYF.

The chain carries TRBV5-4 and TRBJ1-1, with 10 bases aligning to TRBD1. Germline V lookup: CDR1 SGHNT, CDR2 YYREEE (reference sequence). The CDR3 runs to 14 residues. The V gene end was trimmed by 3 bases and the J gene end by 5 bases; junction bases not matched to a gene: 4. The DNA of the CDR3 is TGTGCCAGCAGCTCCGGACAGGGGGTTACTGAAGCTTTCTTT. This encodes CASSSGQGVTEAFF.

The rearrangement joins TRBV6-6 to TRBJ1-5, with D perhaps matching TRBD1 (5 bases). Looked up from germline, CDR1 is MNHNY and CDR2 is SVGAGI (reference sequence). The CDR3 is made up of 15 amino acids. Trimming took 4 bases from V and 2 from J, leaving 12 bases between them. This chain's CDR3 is CASSSGVGGNQPQHF. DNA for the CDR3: TGTGCCAGCAGTTCGGGGGTCGGGGGCAATCAGCCCCAGCATTTT.

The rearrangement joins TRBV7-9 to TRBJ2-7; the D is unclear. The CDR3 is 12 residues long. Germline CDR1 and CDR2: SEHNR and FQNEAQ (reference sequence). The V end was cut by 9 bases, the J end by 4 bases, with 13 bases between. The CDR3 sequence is CASCRPGYEQYF. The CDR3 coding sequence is TGTGCCAGTTGCAGGCCGGGTTACGAGCAGTACTTC.

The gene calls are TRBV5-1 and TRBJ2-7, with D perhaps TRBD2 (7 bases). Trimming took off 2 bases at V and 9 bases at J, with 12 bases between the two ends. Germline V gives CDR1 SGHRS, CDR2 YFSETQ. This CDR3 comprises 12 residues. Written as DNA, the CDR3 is TGCGCCAGCAGCTTTTCGGGGGGCGCGCAGTACTTC. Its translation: CASSFSGGAQYF.

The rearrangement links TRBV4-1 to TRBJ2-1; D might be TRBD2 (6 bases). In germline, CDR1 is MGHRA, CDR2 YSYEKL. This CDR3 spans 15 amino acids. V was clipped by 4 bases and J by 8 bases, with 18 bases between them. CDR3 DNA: TGCGCCAGCAGCCGCCTGGGGGGAGTGTCTTATGAGCAGTTCTTC. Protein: CASSRLGGVSYEQFF.

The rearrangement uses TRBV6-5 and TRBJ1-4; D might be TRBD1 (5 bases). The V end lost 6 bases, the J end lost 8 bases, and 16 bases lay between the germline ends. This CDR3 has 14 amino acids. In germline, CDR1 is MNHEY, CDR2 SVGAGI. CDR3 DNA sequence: TGTGCCAGCAGCGATCCCCCCGGGGCCGAAAAACTGTTTTTT. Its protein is CASSDPPGAEKLFF.

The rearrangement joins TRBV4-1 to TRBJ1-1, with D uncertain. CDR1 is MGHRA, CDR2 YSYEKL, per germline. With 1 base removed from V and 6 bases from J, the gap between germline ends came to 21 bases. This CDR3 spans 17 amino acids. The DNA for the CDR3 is TGCGCCAGCAGCCAAGCTTCGGTCTGGGCGAGACCTCCTGAAGCTTTCTTT. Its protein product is CASSQASVWARPPEAFF.

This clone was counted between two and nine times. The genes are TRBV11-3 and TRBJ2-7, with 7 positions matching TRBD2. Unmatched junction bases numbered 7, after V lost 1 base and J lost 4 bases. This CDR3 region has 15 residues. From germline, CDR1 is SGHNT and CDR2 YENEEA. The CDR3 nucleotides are TGTGCCAGCAGCTTAGGAGGGGCCGGGGGGTACGAGCAGTACTTC. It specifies CASSLGGAGGYEQYF.

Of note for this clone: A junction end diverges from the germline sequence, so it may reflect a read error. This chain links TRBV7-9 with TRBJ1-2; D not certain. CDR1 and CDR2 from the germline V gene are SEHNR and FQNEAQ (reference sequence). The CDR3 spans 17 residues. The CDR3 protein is CAAMPPPRQRKDYGHTF. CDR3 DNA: TGTGCCGCCATGCCACCCCCACGGCAGCGGAAGGACTATGGCCACACCTTC.

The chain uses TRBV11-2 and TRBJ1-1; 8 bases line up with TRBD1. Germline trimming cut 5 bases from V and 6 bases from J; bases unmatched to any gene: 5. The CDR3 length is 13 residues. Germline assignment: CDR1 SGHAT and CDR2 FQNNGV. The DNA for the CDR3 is TGTGCCAGCAGCGCCAGGGGGCATCCTGAAGCTTTCTTT. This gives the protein CASSARGHPEAFF.

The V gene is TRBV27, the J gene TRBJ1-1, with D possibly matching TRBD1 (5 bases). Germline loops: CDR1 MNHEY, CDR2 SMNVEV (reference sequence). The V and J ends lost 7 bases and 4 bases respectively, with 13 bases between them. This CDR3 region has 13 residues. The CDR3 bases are TGTGCCAGCAAGTCCCCTGGGGGCACTGAAGCTTTCTTT. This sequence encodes CASKSPGGTEAFF.